This entry lists 9 T cell receptor beta chains sequenced from one sample in a study of T-cell reconstitution after alpha-beta-depleted transplantation in children. Unique molecular identifiers were used in preparing the TCRbeta library. Using its own MiXCR run on the PCR reads, TCRdb lists one record per CDR3 protein. Seen here are about 460,000 distinct CDR3 sequences, around an eighth observed once, and the top ten hold about 6%. The sequences come from PBMCs from the stem cell graft donor, collected from the stem cell graft. These TCRs come from a human donor who donated a stem cell graft to a child with combined immunodeficiency.

V is TRBV6-2 or TRBV6-3 and J is TRBJ1-5; D is unresolved. CDR1 MNHEY and CDR2 SVGEGT come from the germline V gene. V dropped 2 bases and J dropped 4 bases, with 6 bases sitting between them. CDR3 length: 13 residues. The CDR3 loop is CASSYNQNQPQHF. Here the CDR3 DNA reads TGTGCCAGCAGTTACAATCAAAATCAGCCCCAGCATTTT.

This chain joins TRBV9 and TRBJ2-7; the D gene is possibly TRBD2 (5 bases). Germline V gene data show CDR1 as SGDLS and CDR2 as YYNGEE. Trimming stripped 2 bases from V and 3 bases from J, with 6 bases between. The CDR3 runs to 12 residues. CDR3 protein: CASSVRDYEQYF. Here the CDR3 DNA reads TGTGCCAGCAGCGTCCGGGACTACGAGCAGTACTTC.

This clonotype has a handful of counts. The V call is TRBV2, the J call TRBJ1-6; D possibly corresponds to TRBD1 (5 bases). This CDR3 comprises 13 residues. Germline V gene sequence: CDR1 SNHLY, CDR2 FYNNEI. The V gene lost 6 bases and the J gene lost 8 bases, with 11 bases spanning the gap. CDR3 nucleotides: TGTGCCAGCAGAAGGGACGGGGATTCACCCCTCCACTTT. As protein: CASRRDGDSPLHF.

The chain links TRBV7-9 to TRBJ1-4; tentatively, D is TRBD1 (5 bases). V was trimmed by 1 base and J by 7 bases, leaving 16 bases between them. The CDR3 is made up of 16 amino acids. Germline assignment: CDR1 SEHNR and CDR2 FQNEAQ (reference sequence). As DNA, the CDR3 is TGTGCCAGCAGCTTAGGCGGCTCCCAGAGGGGTGAAAAACTGTTTTTT. This translates into CASSLGGSQRGEKLFF.

At least ten counts were recorded for this clonotype. The chain links TRBV6-2 or TRBV6-3 to TRBJ2-5; 7 nucleotides line up with TRBD1. CDR1 MNHEY and CDR2 SVGEGT come from the germline V gene. The CDR3 consists of 15 residues. Unmatched junction bases numbered 9, after V lost 5 bases and J lost 3 bases. This CDR3 is CASSDRDRVEETQYF. CDR3 nucleotides: TGTGCCAGCAGTGACCGGGACAGAGTGGAAGAGACCCAGTACTTC.

This rearrangement joins TRBV11-2 to TRBJ2-2, with D perhaps TRBD1 or TRBD2 (5 bases each). The V gene's germline CDR1 is SGHAT and CDR2 FQNNGV. The CDR3 totals 17 residues. The V gene lost 0 bases and the J gene lost 0 bases, with 11 bases spanning the gap. As DNA, the CDR3 is TGTGCCAGCAGCTTAGATGCAGGGACCCCGAACACCGGGGAGCTGTTTTTT. Its protein is CASSLDAGTPNTGELFF.

Turning to this clonotype: A much larger clone sits a single nucleotide away, making a read error possible. This chain uses TRBV27 with TRBJ2-2; no firm D call. Germline V gives CDR1 MNHEY, CDR2 SMNVEV (reference sequence). The CDR3 totals 12 residues. CDR3 loop: CVSSHRVGELFF. CDR3 coding DNA: TGTGTCAGCAGTCATAGGGTCGGGGAGCTGTTTTTT.

This clonotype was observed a few times. The CDR3 protein is CASSWTGTGNTEAFF. The CDR3 DNA sequence: TGCGCCAGCAGCTGGACCGGGACAGGGAACACTGAAGCTTTCTTT. The chain has TRBV5-1 and TRBJ1-1; 8 bases agree with TRBD1. V was clipped by 3 bases and J by 1 base; unmatched bases: 5. The germline gives CDR1 SGHRS, CDR2 YFSETQ. This CDR3 has 15 amino acids.

There are many counts of this clonotype. The chain couples TRBV27 to TRBJ2-2, with 9 nucleotides matching TRBD2. In germline, CDR1 is MNHEY, CDR2 SMNVEV (reference sequence). The CDR3 runs 14 residues. With 7 bases clipped from V and 6 bases from J, the junction kept 6 bases outside the gene matches. CDR3 bases: TGTGCCAGCAAGGGACTAGCAATGGCCGGGGAGCTGTTTTTT. Its protein is CASKGLAMAGELFF.